This TCR beta chain was retrieved from a study of cytomegalovirus exposure and HLA in healthy donors. On the study more broadly: From HLA-typed donors, an early data release held tens of millions of unique TCRs. Whole-study results and caveats: Several top significant clusters appeared, in a later analysis, to be linked to common viral pathogens.

CDR1 and CDR2 from the germline V gene are SGHRS and YFSETQ. CDR3 length: 14 amino acids. V lost 4 bases to trimming and J lost 4 bases; unmatched junction nucleotides: 3. PCR used 60 Vbeta primers and 13 Jbeta primers. Profiled with immunoSEQ multiplex PCR; TCRdb holds only in-frame clones, not every one. The table has about 140,000 clones, approximately 82% seen once; the top ten hold approximately 1.5%. This clone was counted a few times. What it binds is unknown. The sample consisted of PBMCs. This clonotype originated in a man aged 25-45 years in good health and CMV-seropositive. This chain connects TRBV5-1 to TRBJ1-1, with 11 bases that match TRBD1. The CDR3 nucleotides are TGCGCCAGCAGCCTGGACAGGGGGCCCACTGAAGCTTTCTTT. Residues: CASSLDRGPTEAFF.